This TCR beta chain was captured in a study of siplizumab effects on memory and regulatory T cells. Study conclusions and caveats: For siplizumab cultures, the suppressive function of their proliferating Tregs was not confirmed. A minor share of alloreactive clones matched unstimulated subsets.

Roughly 10^5 TCR templates underwent assay in each sample. Assay used: immunoSEQ multiplex PCR; TCRdb lists only in-frame clones, some missing. The sample contains about 26,000 clones, 65% to 90% of which appear only once. With respect to this clone: No antigen is known for it.

The sample was memory CD4+ T cells sorted from blood. The clonotype was recovered from a human donor in good health.

The CDR3 spells CASSSARGHETQYF. The CDR3 bases are TGCGCCAGCAGCTCCGCCAGGGGGCATGAGACCCAGTACTTC. The chain couples TRBV5-1 to TRBJ2-5; 8 bases align to TRBD1. The CDR3 sequence is 14 residues long. J was trimmed by 5 bases and V by 3 bases; bases with no gene match: 6. In germline, CDR1 is SGHRS, CDR2 YFSETQ.